This entry features one T cell receptor beta chain sequence. Per the study methods: Amplification from reference gene primers served as the basis for estimated nucleated cell counts. Here immunoSEQ multiplex PCR was the method, and the copy in TCRdb shows in-frame clones only, minus some. That table gives V, J and clone size, and the DNA gave D and trimming. This table has some 390,000 clones, around 87% appearing once. Seattle patients were enrolled during active infection and followed longitudinally. Germline lookup yields CDR1 MNHEY and CDR2 SVGAGI. Trimming stripped 0 bases from V and 4 bases from J, with 7 bases between. The CDR3 has 14 amino acids. The data originate from a study of blood T cell repertoires in COVID-19. As for the study in general: Samples representing acute and convalescent COVID-19 were sourced from the United States, Italy and Spain. Sample material is recorded as cDNA or gDNA derived from T cells, B-cell-depleted T cells, or PBMCs.

Sequencing input: peripheral blood. The genes are TRBV6-5 and TRBJ1-3; D uncertain. This TCR derives from a woman in her sixties or seventies with COVID-19, enrolled during active disease. The CDR3: CASSYSGLGNTIYF. As DNA, the CDR3 is TGTGCCAGCAGTTACTCTGGGCTGGGAAACACCATATATTTT.